The table lists the clone carrying this T cell receptor (beta chain) with a few counts. The target antigen is unknown. The sequencing template was cDNA reverse transcribed from extracted RNA. The method was immunoSEQ multiplex PCR; TCRdb's version includes in-frame clones alone and lacks a portion of them. Of 130,000 to 150,000 clones detected, about 51% appear once; the ten largest clones hold approximately 1%. The sample originates from a study of CD8+ T cells in alopecia areata. Study details: Patients received oral tofacitinib, 5 to 10 mg twice daily, for moderate-to-severe alopecia areata.

Both peripheral blood and punch biopsies of lesional scalp skin were obtained from patients who had alopecia areata. The CDR3 extends over 12 amino acids. CDR1 and CDR2 (germline): MNHEY, SVGAGI. The germline V and J ends were trimmed by 6 bases and 4 bases, with 7 bases remaining between them. Whole-study results and caveats: Mouse data revealed clearer TCR sharing than patient data did, a gap possibly tied to HLA. Higher clonality than in normal scalp was seen in lesional scalp, especially alopecia totalis/universalis.

The origin of this receptor is a human donor with alopecia areata. This sequence joins TRBV6-5 and TRBJ1-3; no firm D call. The starting material was CD4+ T cells sorted from blood, obtained at week 0. CDR3 sequence (DNA): TGTGCCAGCAGGGGGTTCGGAAACACCATATATTTT. This gives the protein CASRGFGNTIYF.